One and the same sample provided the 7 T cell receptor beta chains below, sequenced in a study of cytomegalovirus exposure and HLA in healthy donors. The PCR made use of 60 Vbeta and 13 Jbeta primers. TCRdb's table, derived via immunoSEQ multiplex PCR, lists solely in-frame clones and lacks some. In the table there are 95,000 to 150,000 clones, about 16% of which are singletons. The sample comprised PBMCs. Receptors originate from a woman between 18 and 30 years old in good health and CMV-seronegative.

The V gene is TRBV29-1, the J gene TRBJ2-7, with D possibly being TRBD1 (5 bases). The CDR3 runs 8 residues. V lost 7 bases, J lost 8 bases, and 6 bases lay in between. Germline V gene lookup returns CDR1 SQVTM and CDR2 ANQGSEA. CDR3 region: CSEGKQYF. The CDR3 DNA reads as TGCAGCGAGGGGAAGCAGTACTTC.

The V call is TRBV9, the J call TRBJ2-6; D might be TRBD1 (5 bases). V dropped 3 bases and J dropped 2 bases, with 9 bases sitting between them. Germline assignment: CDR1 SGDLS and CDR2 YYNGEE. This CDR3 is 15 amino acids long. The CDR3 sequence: CASSGMGPGANVLTF. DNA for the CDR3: TGTGCCAGCAGCGGTATGGGGCCTGGGGCCAACGTCCTGACTTTC.

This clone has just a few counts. CDR3 sequence reads: CASSLGVGSREQYF. The CDR3 nucleotides read TGTGCCAGCAGCTTGGGAGTAGGATCGCGGGAGCAGTACTTC. This chain joins TRBV5-6 and TRBJ2-7, with D unresolved. The CDR3 length is 14 residues. Germline V gives CDR1 SGHDT, CDR2 YYEEEE. The germline V and J ends were trimmed by 0 bases and 7 bases, with 14 bases remaining between them.

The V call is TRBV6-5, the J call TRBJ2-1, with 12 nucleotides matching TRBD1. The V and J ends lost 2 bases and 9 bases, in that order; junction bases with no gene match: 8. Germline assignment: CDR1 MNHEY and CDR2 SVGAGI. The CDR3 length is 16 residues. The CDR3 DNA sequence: TGTGCCAGCAGTTACCGAAGTGGGACAGGGGGCCGTGAGCAGTTCTTC. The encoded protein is CASSYRSGTGGREQFF.

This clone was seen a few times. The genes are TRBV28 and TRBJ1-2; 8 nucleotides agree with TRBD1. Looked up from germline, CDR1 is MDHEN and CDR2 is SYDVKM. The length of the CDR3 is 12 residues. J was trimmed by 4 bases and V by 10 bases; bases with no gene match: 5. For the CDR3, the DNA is TGTGCCACCCATACAGGGGGCTATGGCTACACCTTC. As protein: CATHTGGYGYTF.

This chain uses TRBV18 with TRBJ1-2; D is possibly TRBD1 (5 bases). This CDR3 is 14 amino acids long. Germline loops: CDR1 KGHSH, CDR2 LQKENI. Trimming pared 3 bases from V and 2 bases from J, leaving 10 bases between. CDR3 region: CASSPRAQNYGYTF. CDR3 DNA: TGTGCCAGCTCACCCAGGGCACAGAACTATGGCTACACCTTC.

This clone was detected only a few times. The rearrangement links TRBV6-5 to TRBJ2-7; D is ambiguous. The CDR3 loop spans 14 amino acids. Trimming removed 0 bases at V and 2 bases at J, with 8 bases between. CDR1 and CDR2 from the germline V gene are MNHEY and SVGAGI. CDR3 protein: CASSYSTQTYEQYF. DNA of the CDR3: TGTGCCAGCAGTTACTCTACCCAGACCTACGAGCAGTACTTC.